These T cell receptor beta chains were read from a single sample in a study of T cell responses to AZD1222 COVID-19 vaccine. Sequencing used immunoSEQ multiplex PCR; TCRdb keeps in-frame clones, though not all of them. The repertoire has some 130,000 clones, 70% to 90% of them found once; the top ten carry 2.4%. Sequences were derived from peripheral blood, sampled on day 0 of AZD1222 vaccination. These receptors originate from an adult in good health. The CDR3 runs from the conserved cysteine through the conserved F or W. Each record gives: J gene, clone size, D gene, V gene, CDR3 protein, CDR3 DNA. The D gene is left open where the match is weak. Size tells how often a clone was seen (once, few, many) or the class of an expanded clone, and some rows leave it out.

TRBJ1-1,few,NA,TRBV18,CASSPQRNTEAFF,TGTGCCAGCTCACCCCAGAGGAACACTGAAGCTTTCTTT
TRBJ1-1,few,NA,TRBV5-4,CASSPTGFRPEAFF,TGTGCCAGCAGCCCAACTGGGTTTCGCCCTGAAGCTTTCTTT
TRBJ1-2,NA,NA,TRBV9,CASSVDFQGINYGYTF,TGTGCCAGCAGCGTAGATTTCCAGGGGATCAACTATGGCTACACCTTC
TRBJ2-7,NA,TRBD2,TRBV5-1,CASSELAGNYEQYF,TGCGCCAGCAGCGAACTAGCGGGAAACTACGAGCAGTACTTC
TRBJ2-1,NA,TRBD2,TRBV10-3,CAISESRGLAGVDEQFF,TGTGCCATCAGTGAGTCGCGTGGACTAGCGGGAGTCGATGAGCAGTTCTTC
TRBJ1-3,NA,NA,TRBV3-1/TRBV3-2,CASSSHRASGNTIYF,TGTGCCAGCAGCTCCCACAGGGCGTCTGGAAACACCATATATTTT
TRBJ1-1,NA,NA,TRBV10-1,CASSRSPTGATEAFF,TGCGCCAGCAGTAGGTCCCCGACAGGAGCCACTGAAGCTTTCTTT
TRBJ1-2,NA,NA,TRBV28,CASSLGGGLGTMNGYTF,TGTGCCAGCAGTTTAGGGGGAGGGCTGGGGACCATGAACGGCTACACCTTC
TRBJ1-5,once,NA,TRBV28,CASSLFGEGQHF,TGTGCCAGCAGTTTATTTGGGGAGGGACAGCATTTT
TRBJ1-1,NA,NA,TRBV2,CASRPRTDTEAFF,TGTGCCAGCAGGCCGCGGACTGACACTGAAGCTTTCTTT
TRBJ2-4,NA,NA,TRBV11-2,CASRAGLAKNIQYF,TGTGCCAGCCGCGCTGGCCTGGCCAAAAACATTCAGTACTTC
TRBJ2-6,once,NA,TRBV29-1,CSTRGGSGANVLTF,TGCAGCACTAGGGGGGGCTCTGGGGCCAACGTCCTGACTTTC
TRBJ1-2,NA,NA,TRBV10-3,CAIMEGYGYTF,TGTGCCATCATGGAGGGGTATGGCTACACCTTC
TRBJ2-1,NA,TRBD1,TRBV28,CASTPYRRQGSEQFF,TGTGCCAGCACCCCCTACCGCAGACAGGGCAGTGAGCAGTTCTTC
TRBJ1-3,NA,NA,TRBV13,CASSPVAGGNTIYF,TGTGCCAGCAGCCCGGTGGCGGGCGGAAACACCATATATTTT
TRBJ1-1,NA,NA,TRBV29-1,CSVSGGGPEAFF,TGCAGCGTTTCCGGGGGAGGCCCTGAAGCTTTCTTT